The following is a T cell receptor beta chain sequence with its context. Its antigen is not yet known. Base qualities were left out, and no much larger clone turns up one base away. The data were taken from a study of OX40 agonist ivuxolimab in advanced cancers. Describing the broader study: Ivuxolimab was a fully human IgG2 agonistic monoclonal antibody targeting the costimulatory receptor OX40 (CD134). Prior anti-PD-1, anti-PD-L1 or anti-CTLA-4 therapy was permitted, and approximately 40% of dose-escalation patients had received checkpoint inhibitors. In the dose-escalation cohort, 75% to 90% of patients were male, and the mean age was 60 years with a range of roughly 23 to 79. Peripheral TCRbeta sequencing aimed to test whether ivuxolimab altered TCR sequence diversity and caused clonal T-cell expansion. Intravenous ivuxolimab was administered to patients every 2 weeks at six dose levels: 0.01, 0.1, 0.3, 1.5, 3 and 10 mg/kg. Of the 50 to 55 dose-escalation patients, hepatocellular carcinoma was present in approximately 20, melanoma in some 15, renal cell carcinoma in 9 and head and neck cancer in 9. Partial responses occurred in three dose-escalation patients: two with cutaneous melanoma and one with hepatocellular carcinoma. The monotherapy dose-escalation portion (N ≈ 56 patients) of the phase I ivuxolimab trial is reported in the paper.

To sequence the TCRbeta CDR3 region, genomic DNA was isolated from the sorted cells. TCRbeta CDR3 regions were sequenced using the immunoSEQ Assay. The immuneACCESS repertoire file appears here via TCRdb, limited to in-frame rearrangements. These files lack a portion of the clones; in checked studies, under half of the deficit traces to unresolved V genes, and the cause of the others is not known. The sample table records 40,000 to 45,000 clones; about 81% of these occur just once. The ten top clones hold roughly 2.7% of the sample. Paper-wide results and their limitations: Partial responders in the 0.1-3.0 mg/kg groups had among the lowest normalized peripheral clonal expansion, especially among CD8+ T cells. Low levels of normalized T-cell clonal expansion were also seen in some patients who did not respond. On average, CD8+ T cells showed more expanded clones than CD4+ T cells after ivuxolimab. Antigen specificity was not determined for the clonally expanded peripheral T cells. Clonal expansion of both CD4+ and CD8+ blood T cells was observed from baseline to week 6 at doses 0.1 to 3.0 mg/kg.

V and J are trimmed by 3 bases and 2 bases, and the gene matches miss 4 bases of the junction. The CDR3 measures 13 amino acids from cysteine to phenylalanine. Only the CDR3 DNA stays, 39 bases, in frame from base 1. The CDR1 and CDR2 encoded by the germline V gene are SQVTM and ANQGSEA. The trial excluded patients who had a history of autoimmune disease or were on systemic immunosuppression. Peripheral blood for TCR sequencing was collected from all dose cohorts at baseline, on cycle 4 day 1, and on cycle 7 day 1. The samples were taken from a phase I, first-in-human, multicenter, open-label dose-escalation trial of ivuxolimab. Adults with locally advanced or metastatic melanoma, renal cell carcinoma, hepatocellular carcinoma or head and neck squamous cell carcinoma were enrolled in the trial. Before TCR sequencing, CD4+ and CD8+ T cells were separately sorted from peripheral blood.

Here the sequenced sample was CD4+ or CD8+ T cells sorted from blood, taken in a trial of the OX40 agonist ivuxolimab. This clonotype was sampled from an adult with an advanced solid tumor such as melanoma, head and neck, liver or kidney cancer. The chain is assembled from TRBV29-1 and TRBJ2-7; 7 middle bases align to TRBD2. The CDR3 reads CSVDTGGAYEQYF. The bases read TGCAGCGTTGATACGGGGGGAGCCTACGAGCAGTACTTC.